The rows below give T cell receptor beta chains drawn from one sample of a study of blood T cell repertoires in COVID-19. The assay was immunoSEQ multiplex PCR, and TCRdb's table has in-frame clones only and misses some. The data show around 270,000 clones, roughly 85% seen once. Sequenced input: PBMCs or T cells enriched from blood (not recorded which). The receptors originated from a young woman who had recovered from COVID-19. The CDR3 runs from the conserved cysteine through the conserved F or W. D genes are given only for firm matches. Not all rows give a size; the values are once, few, many and, for expanded clones, a class.

D gene: TRBD1
V gene: TRBV7-2
CDR3 length: 13
clone size: once
J gene: TRBJ2-5
CDR3 protein: CASSLDRGKTQYF
CDR3 DNA: TGTGCCAGCAGCTTAGACAGGGGGAAGACCCAGTACTTC

D gene: TRBD1
V gene: TRBV19
CDR3 length: 18
clone size: NA
J gene: TRBJ1-5
CDR3 protein: CASSITRAGTGGNQPQHF
CDR3 DNA: TGTGCCAGTAGTATAACTAGAGCCGGGACAGGGGGCAATCAGCCCCAGCATTTT

D gene: NA
V gene: TRBV6-4
CDR3 length: 17
clone size: NA
J gene: TRBJ1-1
CDR3 protein: CASSGPNTGGMNTEAFF
CDR3 DNA: TGTGCCAGCAGTGGCCCAAACACGGGGGGTATGAACACTGAAGCTTTCTTT

D gene: TRBD2
V gene: TRBV5-4
CDR3 length: 16
clone size: NA
J gene: TRBJ2-1
CDR3 protein: CASSSSGGDRINEQFF
CDR3 DNA: TGTGCCAGCAGCTCTAGCGGGGGGGATAGAATCAATGAGCAGTTCTTC

D gene: TRBD1
V gene: TRBV27
CDR3 length: 16
clone size: few
J gene: TRBJ1-4
CDR3 protein: CASSLHSQGAHEKLFF
CDR3 DNA: TGTGCCAGCAGTTTACATTCTCAGGGGGCGCATGAAAAACTGTTTTTT

D gene: NA
V gene: TRBV19
CDR3 length: 15
clone size: NA
J gene: TRBJ1-2
CDR3 protein: CASSIGRLPSTGYTF
CDR3 DNA: TGTGCCAGTAGTATAGGGAGACTACCCTCTACCGGCTACACCTTC

D gene: NA
V gene: TRBV29-1
CDR3 length: 16
clone size: few
J gene: TRBJ2-7
CDR3 protein: CSVGAASATDHGEQYF
CDR3 DNA: TGCAGCGTTGGAGCCGCTAGCGCAACCGATCACGGCGAGCAGTACTTC

D gene: TRBD1
V gene: TRBV10-1
CDR3 length: 15
clone size: NA
J gene: TRBJ2-1
CDR3 protein: CASSEGQGAKNEQFF
CDR3 DNA: TGCGCCAGCAGTGAGGGACAGGGGGCCAAGAATGAGCAGTTCTTC

D gene: TRBD1
V gene: TRBV10-2
CDR3 length: 15
clone size: few
J gene: TRBJ1-2
CDR3 protein: CASSEATGGRRGYTF
CDR3 DNA: TGCGCCAGCAGTGAGGCTACAGGGGGACGACGTGGCTACACCTTC

D gene: TRBD2
V gene: TRBV25-1
CDR3 length: 18
clone size: NA
J gene: TRBJ2-1
CDR3 protein: CASSEYKKLTSAYNEQFF
CDR3 DNA: TGTGCCAGCAGTGAATATAAGAAACTGACTAGCGCCTACAATGAGCAGTTCTTC

D gene: TRBD1
V gene: TRBV2
CDR3 length: 13
clone size: few
J gene: TRBJ1-2
CDR3 protein: CASSPAGGNGYTF
CDR3 DNA: TGTGCCAGCAGTCCGGCAGGGGGGAATGGCTACACCTTC

D gene: TRBD1
V gene: TRBV7-3
CDR3 length: 13
clone size: NA
J gene: TRBJ1-2
CDR3 protein: CASSPGRDSGYTF
CDR3 DNA: TGTGCCAGCAGCCCCGGCAGGGACAGCGGCTACACCTTC

D gene: TRBD1
V gene: TRBV6-6
CDR3 length: 15
clone size: NA
J gene: TRBJ2-3
CDR3 protein: CASSYLGQDTDTQYF
CDR3 DNA: TGTGCCAGCAGTTACCTGGGACAGGACACAGATACGCAGTATTTT

D gene: NA
V gene: TRBV28
CDR3 length: 15
clone size: NA
J gene: TRBJ1-1
CDR3 protein: CASAYRTAVNTEAFF
CDR3 DNA: TGTGCCAGCGCCTACCGGACAGCCGTGAACACTGAAGCTTTCTTT

D gene: TRBD1
V gene: TRBV14
CDR3 length: 19
clone size: few
J gene: TRBJ1-1
CDR3 protein: CASSLGPRQGGSMNTEAFF
CDR3 DNA: TGTGCCAGCAGCCTTGGTCCCCGACAGGGTGGGAGTATGAACACTGAAGCTTTCTTT

D gene: TRBD2
V gene: TRBV29-1
CDR3 length: 18
clone size: NA
J gene: TRBJ2-1
CDR3 protein: CSVGGAQGTSGRRVEQFF
CDR3 DNA: TGCAGCGTTGGGGGTGCTCAAGGGACTAGCGGGAGGAGGGTAGAGCAGTTCTTC

D gene: TRBD2
V gene: TRBV28
CDR3 length: 15
clone size: NA
J gene: TRBJ2-2
CDR3 protein: CASSLPAGGTGELFF
CDR3 DNA: TGTGCCAGCAGTCTCCCAGCGGGAGGAACCGGGGAGCTGTTTTTT

D gene: NA
V gene: TRBV7-9
CDR3 length: 14
clone size: NA
J gene: TRBJ2-7
CDR3 protein: CASSLEGGSYEQYF
CDR3 DNA: TGTGCCAGCAGCTTAGAGGGCGGGTCCTACGAGCAGTACTTC

D gene: NA
V gene: TRBV27
CDR3 length: 14
clone size: NA
J gene: TRBJ1-5
CDR3 protein: CASSGQTSNQPQHF
CDR3 DNA: TGTGCCAGCAGTGGACAGACAAGCAATCAGCCCCAGCATTTT

D gene: NA
V gene: TRBV28
CDR3 length: 16
clone size: NA
J gene: TRBJ1-5
CDR3 protein: CASSSLRNYSNQPQHF
CDR3 DNA: TGTGCCAGCAGTTCCCTCAGGAATTATAGCAATCAGCCCCAGCATTTT

D gene: TRBD2
V gene: TRBV5-4
CDR3 length: 14
clone size: NA
J gene: TRBJ2-5
CDR3 protein: CASSPGGARETQYF
CDR3 DNA: TGTGCCAGCAGTCCGGGGGGGGCCAGGGAGACCCAGTACTTC

D gene: TRBD2
V gene: TRBV25-1
CDR3 length: 16
clone size: NA
J gene: TRBJ2-5
CDR3 protein: CASSEGEGNLQETQYF
CDR3 DNA: TGTGCCAGCAGTGAAGGGGAGGGGAACCTCCAAGAGACCCAGTACTTC

D gene: NA
V gene: TRBV4-1
CDR3 length: 14
clone size: NA
J gene: TRBJ2-3
CDR3 protein: CASSQPLSSDTQYF
CDR3 DNA: TGCGCCAGCAGCCAACCCCTGAGCTCAGATACGCAGTATTTT

D gene: TRBD1
V gene: TRBV3-1/TRBV3-2
CDR3 length: 18
clone size: NA
J gene: TRBJ1-1
CDR3 protein: CASSPRVGGLTWGTEAFF
CDR3 DNA: TGTGCCAGCAGCCCTCGCGTAGGGGGCTTAACATGGGGCACTGAAGCTTTCTTT